The clone carrying this T cell receptor beta chain was observed once. Its antigen is unknown. The sample is drawn from a study of cytomegalovirus exposure and HLA in healthy donors. Study conclusions and caveats: Sequence variants that were highly shared formed a cluster that was likely a sequencing artifact. For TCR beta chains, V- and J-gene trimming was later linked to a missense DCLRE1C variant.

With 60 Vbeta and 13 Jbeta primers, the PCR was carried out. The data were produced by immunoSEQ multiplex PCR, yet TCRdb's version contains in-frame clones alone and is incomplete. The sample includes about 77,000 clones, 75% to 80% of them seen just once. Donors likely had unrecorded immune exposures despite being nominally healthy when sampled. Trimming cost V 5 bases and J 11 bases; bases outside gene matches: 7. Germline values: CDR1 SGHTA, CDR2 FQGNSA. The CDR3 length is 12 residues. This receptor was identified in a man in his forties in good health and CMV-seronegative. The rearrangement links TRBV7-2 to TRBJ1-2; TRBD1 aligns across 8 bases. Sequenced input: PBMCs. CDR3: CASSHDRGGYTF. CDR3 in DNA: TGTGCCAGCAGCCATGACAGGGGAGGGTACACCTTC.